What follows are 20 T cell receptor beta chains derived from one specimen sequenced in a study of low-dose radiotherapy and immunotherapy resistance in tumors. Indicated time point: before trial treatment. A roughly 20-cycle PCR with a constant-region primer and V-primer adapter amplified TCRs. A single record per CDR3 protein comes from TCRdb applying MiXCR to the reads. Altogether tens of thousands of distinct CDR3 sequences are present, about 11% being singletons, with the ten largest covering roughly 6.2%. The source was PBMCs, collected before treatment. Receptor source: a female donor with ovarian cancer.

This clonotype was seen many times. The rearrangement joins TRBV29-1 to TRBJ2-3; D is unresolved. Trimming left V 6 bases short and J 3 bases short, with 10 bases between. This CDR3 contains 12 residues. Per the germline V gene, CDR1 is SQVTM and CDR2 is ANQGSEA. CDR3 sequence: CSVSSGTDTQYF. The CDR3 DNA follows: TGCAGCGTGAGCAGTGGGACAGATACGCAGTATTTT.

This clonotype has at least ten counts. The CDR3 DNA reads TGTGCCAGCAGCCAAATGACCGGGACAGGGTGGAAGAACACTGAAGCTTTCTTT. Encoded protein: CASSQMTGTGWKNTEAFF. This chain connects TRBV14 to TRBJ1-1; 9 bases are a match to TRBD1. V gave up 2 bases and J gave up 1 base; unmatched junction bases: 11. The CDR3 length is 18 residues. Germline V CDR1 and CDR2: SGHDN, FVKESK.

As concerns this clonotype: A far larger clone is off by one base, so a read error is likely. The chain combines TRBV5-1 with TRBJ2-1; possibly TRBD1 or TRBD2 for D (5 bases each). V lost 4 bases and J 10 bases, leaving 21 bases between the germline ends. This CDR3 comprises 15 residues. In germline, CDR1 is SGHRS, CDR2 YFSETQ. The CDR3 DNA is TGCGCCAGCAGCCTCGACAGCGCCGACTACTACGAGCAGTTCTTC. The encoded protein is CASSLDSADYYEQFF. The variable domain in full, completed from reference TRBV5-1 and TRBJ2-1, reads KAGVTQTPRYLIKTRGQQVTLSCSPISGHRSVSWYQQTPGQGLQFLFEYFSETQRNKGNFPGRFSGRQFSNSRSEMNVSTLELGDSALYLCASSLDSADYYEQFFGPGTRLTVL.

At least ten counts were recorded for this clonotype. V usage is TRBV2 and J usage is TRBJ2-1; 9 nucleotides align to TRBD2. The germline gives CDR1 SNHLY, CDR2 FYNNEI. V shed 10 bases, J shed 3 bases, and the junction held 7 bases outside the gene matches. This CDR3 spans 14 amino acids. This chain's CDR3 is CATPETSGYNEQFF. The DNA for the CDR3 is TGTGCCACCCCCGAGACTAGCGGCTACAATGAGCAGTTCTTC.

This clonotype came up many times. CDR3 in DNA: TGTGCCAGCAGAATTAGATCCGGGGAGACCCAGTACTTC. This encodes CASRIRSGETQYF. This chain joins TRBV2 and TRBJ2-5; the D is unclear. The CDR3 extends over 13 amino acids. Germline V gives CDR1 SNHLY, CDR2 FYNNEI. With 6 bases removed from V and 5 bases from J, the gap between germline ends came to 13 bases. Full variable domain (missing parts from reference TRBV2 and TRBJ2-5): EPEVTQTPSHQVTQMGQEVILRCVPISNHLYFYWYRQILGQKVEFLVSFYNNEISEKSEIFDDQFSVERPDGSNFTLKIRSTKLEDSAMYFCASRIRSGETQYFGPGTRLLVL.

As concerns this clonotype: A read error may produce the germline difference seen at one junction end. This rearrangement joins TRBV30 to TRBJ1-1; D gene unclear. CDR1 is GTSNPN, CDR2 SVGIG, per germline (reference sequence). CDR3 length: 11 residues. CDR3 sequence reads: CAWSPGRVLDF. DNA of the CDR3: TGTGCCTGGAGTCCGGGCCGCGTTCTAGACTTT. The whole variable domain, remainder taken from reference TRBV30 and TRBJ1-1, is SQTIHQWPATLVQPVGSPLSLECTVEGTSNPNLYWYRQAAGRGLQLLFYSVGIGQISSEVPQNLSASRPQDRQFILSSKKLLLSDSGFYLCAWSPGRVLDFGQGTRLTVV.

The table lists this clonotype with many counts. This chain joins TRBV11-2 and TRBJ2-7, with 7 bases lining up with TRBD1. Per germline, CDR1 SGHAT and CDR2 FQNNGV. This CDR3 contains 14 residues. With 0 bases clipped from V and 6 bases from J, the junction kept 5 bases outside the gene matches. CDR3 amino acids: CASSLEWDRSEQYF. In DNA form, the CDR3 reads TGTGCCAGCAGCTTAGAGTGGGACAGATCCGAGCAGTACTTC.

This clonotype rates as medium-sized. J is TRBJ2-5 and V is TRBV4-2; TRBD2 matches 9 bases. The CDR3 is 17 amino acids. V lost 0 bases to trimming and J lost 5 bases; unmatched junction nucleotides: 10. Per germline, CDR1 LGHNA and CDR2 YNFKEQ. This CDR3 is CASSQDNGAGGRETQYF. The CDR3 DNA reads TGTGCCAGCAGCCAAGATAATGGGGCGGGGGGGCGTGAGACCCAGTACTTC.

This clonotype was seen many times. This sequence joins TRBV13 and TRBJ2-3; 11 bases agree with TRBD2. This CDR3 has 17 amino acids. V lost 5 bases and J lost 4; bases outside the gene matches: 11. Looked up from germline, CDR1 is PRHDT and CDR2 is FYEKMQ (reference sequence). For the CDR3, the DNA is TGTGCCAGCAGCCCTCCCCCGGCTAGCGGGGGGCCAGATACGCAGTATTTT. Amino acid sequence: CASSPPPASGGPDTQYF.

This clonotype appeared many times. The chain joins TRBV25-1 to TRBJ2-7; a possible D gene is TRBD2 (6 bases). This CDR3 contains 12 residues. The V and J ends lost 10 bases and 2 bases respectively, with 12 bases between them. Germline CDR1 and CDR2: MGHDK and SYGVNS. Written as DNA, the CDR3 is TGTGCCATCCTTCAGCGGGCCTACGAGCAGTACTTC. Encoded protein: CAILQRAYEQYF.

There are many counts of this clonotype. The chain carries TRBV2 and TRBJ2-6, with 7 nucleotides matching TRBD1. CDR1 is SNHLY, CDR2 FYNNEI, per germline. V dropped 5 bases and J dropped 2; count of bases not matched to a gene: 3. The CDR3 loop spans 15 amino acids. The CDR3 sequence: CASSRDRAGANVLTF. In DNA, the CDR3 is TGTGCCAGCAGTCGCGACAGGGCTGGGGCCAACGTCCTGACTTTC.

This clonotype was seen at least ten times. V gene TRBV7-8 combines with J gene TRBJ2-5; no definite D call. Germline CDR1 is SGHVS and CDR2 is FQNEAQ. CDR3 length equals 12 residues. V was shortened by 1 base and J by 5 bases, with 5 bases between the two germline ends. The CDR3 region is CASSLGWETQYF. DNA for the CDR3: TGTGCCAGCAGCTTAGGTTGGGAGACCCAGTACTTC. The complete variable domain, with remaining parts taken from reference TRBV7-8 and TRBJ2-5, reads GAGVSQSPRYKVAKRGQDVALRCDPISGHVSLFWYQQALGQGPEFLTYFQNEAQLDKSGLPSDRFFAERPEGSVSTLKIQRTQQEDSAVYLCASSLGWETQYFGPGTRLLVL.

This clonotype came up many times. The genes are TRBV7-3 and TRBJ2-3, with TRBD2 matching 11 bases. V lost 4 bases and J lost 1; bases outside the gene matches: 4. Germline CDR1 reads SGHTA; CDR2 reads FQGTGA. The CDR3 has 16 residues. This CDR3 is CASSSQLAGGTDTQYF. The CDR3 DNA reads TGTGCCAGCAGCTCCCAACTAGCGGGGGGCACAGATACGCAGTATTTT.

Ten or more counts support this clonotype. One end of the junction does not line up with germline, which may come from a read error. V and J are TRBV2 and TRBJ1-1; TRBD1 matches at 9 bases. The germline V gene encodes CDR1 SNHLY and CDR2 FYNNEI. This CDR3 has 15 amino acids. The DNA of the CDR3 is TGTGCCAGCAGGGAAGTACAGGGGGCAGGGACTGAAGCTTTCTTT. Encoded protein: CASREVQGAGTEAFF.

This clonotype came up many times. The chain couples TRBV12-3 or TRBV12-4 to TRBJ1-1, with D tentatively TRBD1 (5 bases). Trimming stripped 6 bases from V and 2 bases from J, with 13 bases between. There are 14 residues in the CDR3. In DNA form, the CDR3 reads TGTGCCAGCAGCCGGGGGGACCGTAACACTGAAGCTTTCTTT. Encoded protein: CASSRGDRNTEAFF.

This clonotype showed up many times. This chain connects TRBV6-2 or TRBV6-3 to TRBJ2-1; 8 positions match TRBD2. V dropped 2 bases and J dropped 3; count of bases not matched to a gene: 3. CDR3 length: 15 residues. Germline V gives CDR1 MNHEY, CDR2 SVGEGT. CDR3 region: CASSYIAGHYNEQFF. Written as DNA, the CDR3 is TGTGCCAGCAGTTACATAGCGGGACACTACAATGAGCAGTTCTTC.

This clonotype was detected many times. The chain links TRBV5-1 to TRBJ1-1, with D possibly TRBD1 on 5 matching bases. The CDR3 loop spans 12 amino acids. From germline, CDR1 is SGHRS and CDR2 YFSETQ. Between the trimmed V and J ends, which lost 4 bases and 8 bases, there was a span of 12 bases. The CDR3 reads CASSVDRTEAFF. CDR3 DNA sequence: TGCGCCAGCAGCGTAGACAGAACCGAAGCTTTCTTT.

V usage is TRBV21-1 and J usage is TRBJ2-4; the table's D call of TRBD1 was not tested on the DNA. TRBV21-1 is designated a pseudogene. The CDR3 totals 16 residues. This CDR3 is CASSNSGRVAKNIQYF. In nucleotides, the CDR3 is TGTGCCAGCAGCAACTCGGGGCGGGTAGCCAAAAACATTCAGTACTTC.

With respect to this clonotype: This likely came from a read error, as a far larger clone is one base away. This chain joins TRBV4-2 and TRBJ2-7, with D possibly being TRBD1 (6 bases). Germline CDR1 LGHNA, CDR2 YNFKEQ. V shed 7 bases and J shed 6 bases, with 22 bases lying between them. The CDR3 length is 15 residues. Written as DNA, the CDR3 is TGTGCCAGCAACCCCGGGGTCTGGGCAGGGGTCGAGCAGTACTTC. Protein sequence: CASNPGVWAGVEQYF.

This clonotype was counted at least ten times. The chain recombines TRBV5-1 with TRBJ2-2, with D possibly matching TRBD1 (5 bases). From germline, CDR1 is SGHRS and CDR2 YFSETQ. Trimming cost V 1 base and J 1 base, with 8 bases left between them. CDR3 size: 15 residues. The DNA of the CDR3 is TGCGCCAGCAGCTTGACAGGAGTGAACACCGGGGAGCTGTTTTTT. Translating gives CASSLTGVNTGELFF.